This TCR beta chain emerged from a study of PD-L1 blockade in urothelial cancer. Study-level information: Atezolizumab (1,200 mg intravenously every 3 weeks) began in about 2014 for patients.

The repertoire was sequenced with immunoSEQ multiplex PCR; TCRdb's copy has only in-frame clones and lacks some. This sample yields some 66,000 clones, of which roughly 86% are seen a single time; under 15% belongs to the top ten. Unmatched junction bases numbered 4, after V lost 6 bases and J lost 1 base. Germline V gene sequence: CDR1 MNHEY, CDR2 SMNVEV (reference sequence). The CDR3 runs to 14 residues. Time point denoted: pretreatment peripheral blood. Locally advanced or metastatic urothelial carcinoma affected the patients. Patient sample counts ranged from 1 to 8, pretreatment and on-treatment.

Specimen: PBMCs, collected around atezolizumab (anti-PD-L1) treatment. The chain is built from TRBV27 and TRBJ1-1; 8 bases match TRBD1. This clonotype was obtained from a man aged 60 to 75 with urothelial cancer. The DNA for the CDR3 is TGTGCCAGCAGCGAACAGGGGGAGAACACTGAAGCTTTCTTT. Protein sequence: CASSEQGENTEAFF.